Shown below are 26 T cell receptor beta chains from a single sample sequenced in a study of blood T cell repertoires in COVID-19. The data were produced by immunoSEQ multiplex PCR, yet TCRdb's version contains in-frame clones alone and is incomplete. The repertoire consists of around 250,000 clones, with roughly nine tenths occurring once and the leading ten covering approximately 6.2%. Specimen: peripheral blood. The receptor source for this set is a man aged 55 to 70 with acute or convalescent COVID-19.

J is TRBJ1-5 and V is TRBV28; 8 nucleotides align to TRBD1. The ends lost 5 bases at V and 0 bases at J; junction bases unmatched: 9. CDR3 length: 17 residues. Germline V gene data show CDR1 as MDHEN and CDR2 as SYDVKM. Here the CDR3 DNA reads TGTGCCAGCAGTCCACAGACAGGGGATTATAGCAATCAGCCCCAGCATTTT. Its protein product is CASSPQTGDYSNQPQHF.

The chain is built from TRBV7-8 and TRBJ2-2; 7 bases align to TRBD1. The trim removed 1 base at V and 1 base at J, leaving 9 bases unmatched. There are 18 residues in the CDR3. Germline V lookup: CDR1 SGHVS, CDR2 FQNEAQ. The CDR3 DNA is TGTGCCAGCAGCTTAGGTCCCCTTCGGACAGGGAACACCGGGGAGCTGTTTTTT. It translates to CASSLGPLRTGNTGELFF.

The chain carries TRBV11-2 and TRBJ2-7, with TRBD1 as a possible D gene (6 bases). Per the germline V gene, CDR1 is SGHAT and CDR2 is FQNNGV. CDR3 length equals 15 residues. Trimming took 0 bases from V and 4 from J, leaving 13 bases between them. The CDR3 bases are TGTGCCAGCAGCTTAGACCCCCTCGGGACATACGAGCAGTACTTC. Protein product: CASSLDPLGTYEQYF.

This chain links TRBV11-3 with TRBJ2-7; 8 bases line up with TRBD1. The CDR3 has 15 amino acids. CDR1 is SGHNT and CDR2 is YENEEA in the germline V gene. Losses at the gene ends were 3 bases for V and 0 bases for J; bases not matched to a gene: 4. DNA for the CDR3: TGTGCCAGCAGCTTGGGACAGGTAAACTCCTACGAGCAGTACTTC. It translates to CASSLGQVNSYEQYF.

The V gene is TRBV15, the J gene TRBJ1-5; 8 nucleotides agree with TRBD1. Germline CDR1 and CDR2: LNHNV and YYDKDF (reference sequence). V gave up 4 bases and J gave up 5 bases; unmatched junction bases: 7. This CDR3 contains 15 residues. The CDR3 reads CATSTFGQGDQPQHF. In DNA form, the CDR3 reads TGTGCCACCAGCACCTTCGGACAGGGCGATCAGCCCCAGCATTTT.

V usage is TRBV28 and J usage is TRBJ2-1, with 7 bases lining up with TRBD2. Germline V gene lookup returns CDR1 MDHEN and CDR2 SYDVKM. The CDR3 spans 13 residues. V dropped 6 bases and J dropped 3; count of bases not matched to a gene: 2. CDR3: CASSGGNYNEQFF. In nucleotides, the CDR3 is TGTGCCAGCAGCGGGGGGAACTACAATGAGCAGTTCTTC.

The chain joins TRBV12-3 or TRBV12-4 to TRBJ2-7, with D maybe TRBD1 (6 bases). The CDR3 contains 13 residues. With 5 bases removed from V and 1 base from J, the gap between germline ends came to 9 bases. The CDR3 is CASSGDISYEQYF. CDR3 nucleotides: TGTGCCAGCAGTGGGGACATATCCTACGAGCAGTACTTC.

This clone was seen only once. The V call is TRBV18, the J call TRBJ2-5, with D tentatively TRBD1 (5 bases). CDR3 length: 14 amino acids. Trimming took 6 bases from V and 1 from J, leaving 12 bases between them. Per germline, CDR1 KGHSH and CDR2 LQKENI. CDR3 nucleotide sequence: TGTGCCAGCTCCCGACAGAGCCTCCAAGAGACCCAGTACTTC. Its protein product is CASSRQSLQETQYF. Full variable domain (rest looked up from reference TRBV18 and TRBJ2-5): NAGVMQNPRHLVRRRGQEARLRCSPMKGHSHVYWYRQLPEEGLKFMVYLQKENIIDESGMPKERFSAEFPKEGPSILRIQQVVRGDSAAYFCASSRQSLQETQYFGPGTRLLVL.

CDR3 bases: TGTGCCACCAGTGACGCGACAGGGTCCTACGAGCAGTACTTC. Amino acids: CATSDATGSYEQYF. This sequence joins TRBV24-1 and TRBJ2-7; 7 positions match TRBD1. V shed 4 bases, J shed 1 base, and the junction held 3 bases outside the gene matches. Germline CDR1 is KGHDR and CDR2 is SFDVKD. This CDR3 contains 14 residues.

The chain recombines TRBV12-3 or TRBV12-4 with TRBJ2-2; D unclear. CDR3 size: 12 residues. V lost 3 bases and J lost 9, with 8 bases in between. The CDR3 DNA sequence: TGTGCCAGCAGTTTGGGCAATAGGGAGCTGTTTTTT. Protein sequence: CASSLGNRELFF.

The J gene is TRBJ1-1, the V gene TRBV6-5; 10 positions match TRBD1. This CDR3 contains 16 residues. CDR1 and CDR2 from the germline V gene are MNHEY and SVGAGI. Trimming took 1 base from V and 4 from J; bases not matched to a gene: 6. In DNA, the CDR3 is TGTGCCAGCAGTTACTTGAGACAGGGGGCAGGCACTGAAGCTTTCTTT. This codes for CASSYLRQGAGTEAFF.

This chain uses TRBV3-1 (or the pseudogene TRBV3-2) with TRBJ1-1; the D is unclear. CDR3 length: 13 amino acids. V lost 3 bases, J lost 3 bases, and 8 bases lay in between. The germline V gene has CDR1 LGHDT and CDR2 YNNKEL (reference sequence). The CDR3 is CASSQTRDTEAFF. CDR3 nucleotides: TGTGCCAGCAGCCAGACTAGGGACACTGAAGCTTTCTTT.

This rearrangement joins TRBV19 to TRBJ2-2, with D possibly being TRBD1 (6 bases). V was pared by 3 bases and J by 4 bases, with 21 bases between. Germline V CDR1 and CDR2: LNHDA, SQIVND (reference sequence). This CDR3 is 18 amino acids long. The DNA of the CDR3 is TGTGCCAGTAGTATTCGTCCTACAGGGAGTGGCGGCACCGGGGAGCTGTTTTTT. Protein sequence: CASSIRPTGSGGTGELFF.

The rearrangement joins TRBV21-1 to TRBJ2-1; TRBD2 was called by the table and not checked on the DNA. TRBV21-1 is listed as a pseudogene. The CDR3 extends over 16 amino acids. The CDR3 here is CASSKREKREANEQFF. The CDR3 nucleotides are TGTGCCAGCAGCAAAAGGGAGAAGCGGGAGGCCAATGAGCAGTTCTTC.

The chain links TRBV27 to TRBJ2-1, with TRBD2 identical over 7 bases. This CDR3 region has 14 residues. V lost 6 bases, J lost 1 base, and 3 bases stayed unmatched. Germline V gives CDR1 MNHEY, CDR2 SMNVEV (reference sequence). The CDR3 region is CASRPSGSYNEQFF. CDR3 DNA: TGTGCCAGCAGACCTAGCGGATCCTACAATGAGCAGTTCTTC.

The CDR3 DNA reads TGTGCCAGCCCGGTACCGGTCGGGGAGCTGTTTTTT. Translating it yields CASPVPVGELFF. The V call is TRBV7-9, the J call TRBJ2-2; D not resolved. Trimming shortened V by 8 bases and J by 7 bases, and 11 bases separated the two germline ends. Looked up from germline, CDR1 is SEHNR and CDR2 is FQNEAQ (reference sequence). This CDR3 comprises 12 residues.

This chain links TRBV7-2 with TRBJ1-2; perhaps TRBD1 as D (5 bases). The germline V and J ends were trimmed by 4 bases and 8 bases, with 14 bases remaining between them. Germline V lookup: CDR1 SGHTA, CDR2 FQGNSA. This CDR3 has 13 residues. The CDR3 bases are TGTGCCAGCAGCTCTGACAGTCTGAGAGGCTACACCTTC. Translation: CASSSDSLRGYTF.

V gene TRBV23-1 combines with J gene TRBJ1-3; TRBD1 aligns across 9 bases. TRBV23-1 is an open reading frame, and its role is uncertain. V lost 0 bases and J lost 1; bases outside the gene matches: 7. The CDR3 sequence is 18 residues long. CDR3 sequence reads: CASSQSQGASRSGNTIYF. CDR3 nucleotide sequence: TGCGCCAGCAGTCAATCACAGGGGGCGAGTCGTTCTGGAAACACCATATATTTT.

The rearrangement uses TRBV19 and TRBJ2-3, with 7 bases identical to TRBD1. CDR1 LNHDA and CDR2 SQIVND come from the germline V gene (reference sequence). Trimming at V came to 7 bases and at J to 0 bases, leaving 7 bases not matched to a gene. This CDR3 is built from 15 residues. The DNA for the CDR3 is TGTGCCAGTAAGCCAGGGGGTATAAGCACAGATACGCAGTATTTT. Its translation is CASKPGGISTDTQYF. Full variable domain (outside the CDR3, taken from reference TRBV19 and TRBJ2-3): DGGITQSPKYLFRKEGQNVTLSCEQNLNHDAMYWYRQDPGQGLRLIYYSQIVNDFQKGDIAEGYSVSREKKESFPLTVTSAQKNPTAFYLCASKPGGISTDTQYFGPGTRLTVL.

The CDR3 here is CASSLNRGNTEAFF. The CDR3 coding sequence is TGTGCCAGCAGTTTAAACAGGGGGAACACTGAAGCTTTCTTT. The rearrangement joins TRBV27 to TRBJ1-1, with 7 bases lining up with TRBD1. The CDR3 sequence is 14 residues long. J was trimmed by 1 base and V by 2 bases; bases with no gene match: 1. CDR1 MNHEY and CDR2 SMNVEV come from the germline V gene (reference sequence).

CDR3: CASSQVGGVNEQYF. Written as DNA, the CDR3 is TGTGCCAGCTCACAGGTAGGGGGGGTCAACGAGCAGTACTTC. This chain uses TRBV18 with TRBJ2-7; possible D gene TRBD2, 7 bases. Germline loops: CDR1 KGHSH, CDR2 LQKENI. The CDR3 has 14 amino acids. V was trimmed by 4 bases and J by 5 bases, leaving 15 bases between them.

The chain employs TRBV6-5 and TRBJ2-7; TRBD2 agrees at 12 bases. The CDR3 is 16 residues long. The J segment lost 4 bases and the V segment lost 4 bases, leaving 8 bases of the junction unmatched. Germline values: CDR1 MNHEY, CDR2 SVGAGI. The CDR3 reads CASSSLGLAGKYEQYF. The CDR3 DNA reads as TGTGCCAGCAGTTCCCTCGGACTAGCGGGGAAGTACGAGCAGTACTTC.

The V call is TRBV2, the J call TRBJ1-3; D is perhaps TRBD1 (5 bases). From germline, CDR1 is SNHLY and CDR2 FYNNEI. The CDR3 totals 15 residues. The germline V and J ends were trimmed by 2 bases and 4 bases, with 12 bases remaining between them. CDR3 residues: CASSEFGAEGNTIYF. DNA of the CDR3: TGTGCCAGCAGTGAATTTGGGGCGGAAGGAAACACCATATATTTT.

This clone has a single count. This sequence joins TRBV10-2 and TRBJ2-3, with 12 nucleotides matching TRBD2. Germline V gene data show CDR1 as WSHSY and CDR2 as SAAADI. V was clipped by 6 bases and J by 3 bases; unmatched bases: 4. The CDR3 consists of 15 residues. In DNA form, the CDR3 reads TGCGCCAGCAGGAGGACTAGCGGGACAACAGATACGCAGTATTTT. Its protein product is CASRRTSGTTDTQYF.

The chain combines TRBV6-6 with TRBJ1-5; unclear D gene. The CDR3 totals 14 residues. CDR1 is MNHNY and CDR2 is SVGAGI in the germline V gene (reference sequence). Trimming pared 3 bases from V and 6 bases from J, leaving 12 bases between. The CDR3 nucleotides are TGTGCCAGCAGTTATGCTGGGGAGGCTCAGCCCCAGCATTTT. Translation gives CASSYAGEAQPQHF.

J is TRBJ1-5 and V is TRBV30; possibly TRBD1 for D (5 bases). The CDR3 sequence is 14 residues long. The germline V gene has CDR1 GTSNPN and CDR2 SVGIG (reference sequence). Trimming stripped 5 bases from V and 2 bases from J, with 13 bases between. The chain's CDR3 is CAWDKGSGNQPQHF. DNA for the CDR3: TGTGCCTGGGATAAGGGGTCAGGCAATCAGCCCCAGCATTTT.